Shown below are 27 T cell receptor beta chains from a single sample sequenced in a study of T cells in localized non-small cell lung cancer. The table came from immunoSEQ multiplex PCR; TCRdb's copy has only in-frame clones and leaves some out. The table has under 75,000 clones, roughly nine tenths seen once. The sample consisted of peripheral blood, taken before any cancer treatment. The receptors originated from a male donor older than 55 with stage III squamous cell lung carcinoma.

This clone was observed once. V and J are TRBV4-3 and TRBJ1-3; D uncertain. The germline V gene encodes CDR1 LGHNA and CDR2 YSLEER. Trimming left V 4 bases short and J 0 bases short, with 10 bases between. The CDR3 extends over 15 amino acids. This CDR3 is CASSLGVLSGNTIYF. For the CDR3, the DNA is TGCGCCAGCAGCCTGGGCGTACTCTCTGGAAACACCATATATTTT.

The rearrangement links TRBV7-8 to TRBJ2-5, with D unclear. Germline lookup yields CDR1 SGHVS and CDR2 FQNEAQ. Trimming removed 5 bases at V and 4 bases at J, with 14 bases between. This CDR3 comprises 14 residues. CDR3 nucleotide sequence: TGTGCCAGCAGCCCTAGGACGGGCGGAGAGACCCAGTACTTC. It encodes CASSPRTGGETQYF.

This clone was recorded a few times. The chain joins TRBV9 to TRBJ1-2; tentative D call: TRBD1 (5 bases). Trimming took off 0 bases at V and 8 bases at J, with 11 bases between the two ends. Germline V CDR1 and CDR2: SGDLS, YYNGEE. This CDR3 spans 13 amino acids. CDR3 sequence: CASSVAAGLGYTF. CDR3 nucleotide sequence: TGTGCCAGCAGCGTAGCAGCAGGGTTAGGCTACACCTTC. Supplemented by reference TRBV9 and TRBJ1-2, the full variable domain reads DSGVTQTPKHLITATGQRVTLRCSPRSGDLSVYWYQQSLDQGLQFLIQYYNGEERAKGNILERFSAQQFPDLHSELNLSSLELGDSALYFCASSVAAGLGYTFGSGTRLTVV.

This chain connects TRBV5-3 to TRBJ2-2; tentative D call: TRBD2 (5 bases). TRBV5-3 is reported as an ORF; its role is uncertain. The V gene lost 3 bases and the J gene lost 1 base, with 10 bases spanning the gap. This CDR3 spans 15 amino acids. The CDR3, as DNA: TGTGCCAGAAGCTCGTCGGGGATGAACACCGGGGAGCTGTTTTTT. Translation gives CARSSSGMNTGELFF.

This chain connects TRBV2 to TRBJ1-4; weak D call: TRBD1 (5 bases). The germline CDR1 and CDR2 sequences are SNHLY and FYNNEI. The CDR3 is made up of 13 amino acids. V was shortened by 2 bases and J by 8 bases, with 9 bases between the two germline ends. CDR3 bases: TGTGCCAGCAGTGAAAGTCAGGGAGAAAAACTGTTTTTT. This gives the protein CASSESQGEKLFF.

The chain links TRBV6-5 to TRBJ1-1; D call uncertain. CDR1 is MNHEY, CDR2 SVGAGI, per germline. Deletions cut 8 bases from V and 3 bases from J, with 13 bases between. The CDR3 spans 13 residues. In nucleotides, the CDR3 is TGTGCCAGCTCTTCGACGGTCGACACTGAAGCTTTCTTT. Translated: CASSSTVDTEAFF.

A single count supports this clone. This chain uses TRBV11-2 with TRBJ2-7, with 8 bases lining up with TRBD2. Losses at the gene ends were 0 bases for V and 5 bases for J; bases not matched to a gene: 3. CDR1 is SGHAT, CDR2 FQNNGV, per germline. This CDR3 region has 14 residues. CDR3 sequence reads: CASSLDSGVHEQYF. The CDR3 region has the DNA TGTGCCAGCAGCTTAGATAGCGGGGTGCACGAGCAGTACTTC. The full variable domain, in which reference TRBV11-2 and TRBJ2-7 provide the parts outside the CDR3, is EAGVAQSPRYKIIEKRQSVAFWCNPISGHATLYWYQQILGQGPKLLIQFQNNGVVDDSQLPKDRFSAERLKGVDSTLKIQPAKLEDSAVYLCASSLDSGVHEQYFGPGTRLTVT.

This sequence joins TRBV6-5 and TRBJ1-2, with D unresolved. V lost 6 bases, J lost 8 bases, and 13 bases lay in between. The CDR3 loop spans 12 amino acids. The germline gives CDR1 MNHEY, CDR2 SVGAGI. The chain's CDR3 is CASSERGEGYTF. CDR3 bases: TGTGCCAGCAGCGAACGGGGAGAGGGCTACACCTTC.

CDR3 region: CASSLAQGRNIQYF. CDR3 DNA: TGCGCCAGCAGCTTGGCACAGGGGCGAAACATTCAGTACTTC. The chain is built from TRBV5-1 and TRBJ2-4; 7 nucleotides agree with TRBD1. CDR3 length: 14 amino acids. The junction had 3 bases not matched to a gene; V was cut back by 0 bases and J by 6 bases. CDR1 is SGHRS, CDR2 YFSETQ, per germline.

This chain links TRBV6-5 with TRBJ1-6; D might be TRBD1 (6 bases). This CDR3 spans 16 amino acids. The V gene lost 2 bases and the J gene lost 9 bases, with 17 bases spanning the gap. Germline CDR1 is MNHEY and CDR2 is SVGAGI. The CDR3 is CASSYTPTGPTSPLHF. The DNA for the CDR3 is TGTGCCAGCAGTTACACCCCGACAGGTCCTACTTCACCCCTCCACTTT.

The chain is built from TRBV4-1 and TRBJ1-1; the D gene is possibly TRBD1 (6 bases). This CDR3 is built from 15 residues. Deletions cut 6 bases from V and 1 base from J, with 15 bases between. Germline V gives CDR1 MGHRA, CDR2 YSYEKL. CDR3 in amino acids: CASSPYTGQNTEAFF. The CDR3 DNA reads TGCGCCAGCAGTCCTTATACGGGACAGAACACTGAAGCTTTCTTT.

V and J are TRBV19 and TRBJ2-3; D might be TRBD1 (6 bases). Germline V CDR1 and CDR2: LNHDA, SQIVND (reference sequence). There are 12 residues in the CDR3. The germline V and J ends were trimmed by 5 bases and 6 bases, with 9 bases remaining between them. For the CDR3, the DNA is TGTGCCAGTAGTGAGCAGGGGGATACGCAGTATTTT. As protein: CASSEQGDTQYF.

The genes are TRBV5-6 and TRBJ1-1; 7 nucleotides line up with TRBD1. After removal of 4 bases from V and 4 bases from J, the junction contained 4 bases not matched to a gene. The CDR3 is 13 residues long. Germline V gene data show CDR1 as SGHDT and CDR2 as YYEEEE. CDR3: CASSPGGSTEAFF. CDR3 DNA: TGTGCCAGCAGCCCAGGGGGGAGCACTGAAGCTTTCTTT.

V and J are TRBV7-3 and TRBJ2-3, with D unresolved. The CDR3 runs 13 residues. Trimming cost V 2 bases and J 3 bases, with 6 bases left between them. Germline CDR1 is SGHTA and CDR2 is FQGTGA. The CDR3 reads CASSLVGTDTQYF. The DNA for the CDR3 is TGTGCCAGCAGCTTAGTCGGGACAGATACGCAGTATTTT.

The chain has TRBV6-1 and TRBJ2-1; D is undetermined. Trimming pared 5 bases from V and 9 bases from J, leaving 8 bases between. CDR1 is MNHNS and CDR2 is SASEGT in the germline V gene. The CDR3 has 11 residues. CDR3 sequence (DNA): TGTGCCAGCAGTTATTTCAGTGAGCAGTTCTTC. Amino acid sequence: CASSYFSEQFF.

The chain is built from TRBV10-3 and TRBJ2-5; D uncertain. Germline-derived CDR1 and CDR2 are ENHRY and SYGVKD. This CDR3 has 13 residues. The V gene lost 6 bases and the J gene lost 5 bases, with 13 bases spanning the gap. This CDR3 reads CAIRGSPGETQYF. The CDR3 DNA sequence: TGTGCCATCAGGGGCAGTCCCGGGGAGACCCAGTACTTC.

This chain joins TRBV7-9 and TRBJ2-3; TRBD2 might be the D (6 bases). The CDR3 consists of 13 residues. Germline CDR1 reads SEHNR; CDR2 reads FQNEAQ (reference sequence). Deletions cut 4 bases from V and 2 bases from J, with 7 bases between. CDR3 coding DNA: TGTGCCAGCAGCTCGGGGGACACAGATACGCAGTATTTT. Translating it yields CASSSGDTDTQYF.

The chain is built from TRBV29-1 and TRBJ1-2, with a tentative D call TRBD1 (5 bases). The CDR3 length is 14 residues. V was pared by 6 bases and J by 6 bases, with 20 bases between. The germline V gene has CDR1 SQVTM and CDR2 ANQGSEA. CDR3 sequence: CSVPVQGLPDGYTF. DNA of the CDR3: TGCAGCGTCCCGGTCCAGGGTCTTCCAGATGGCTACACCTTC.

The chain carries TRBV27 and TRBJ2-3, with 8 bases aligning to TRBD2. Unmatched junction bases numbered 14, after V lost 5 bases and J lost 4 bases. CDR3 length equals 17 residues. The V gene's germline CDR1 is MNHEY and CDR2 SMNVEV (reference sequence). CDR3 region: CASSPRGAGGRADTQYF. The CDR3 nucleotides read TGTGCCAGCAGTCCACGGGGGGCGGGGGGCCGGGCAGATACGCAGTATTTT.

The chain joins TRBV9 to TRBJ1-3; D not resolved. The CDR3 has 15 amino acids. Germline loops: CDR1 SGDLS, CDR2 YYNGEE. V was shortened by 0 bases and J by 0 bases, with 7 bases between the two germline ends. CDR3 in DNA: TGTGCCAGCAGCGTAGATGGGTACTCTGGAAACACCATATATTTT. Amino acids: CASSVDGYSGNTIYF.

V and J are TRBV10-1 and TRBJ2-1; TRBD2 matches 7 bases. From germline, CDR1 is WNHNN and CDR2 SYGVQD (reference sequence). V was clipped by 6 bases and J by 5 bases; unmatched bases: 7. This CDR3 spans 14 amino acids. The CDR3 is CASRAAGEDNEQFF. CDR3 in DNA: TGCGCCAGCAGGGCCGCGGGGGAAGACAATGAGCAGTTCTTC.

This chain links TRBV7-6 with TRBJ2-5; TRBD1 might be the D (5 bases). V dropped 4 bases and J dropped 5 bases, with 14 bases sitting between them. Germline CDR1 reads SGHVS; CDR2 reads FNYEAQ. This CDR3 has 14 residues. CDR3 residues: CASSSRRVQETQYF. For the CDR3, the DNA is TGTGCCAGCAGCTCCCGCAGGGTCCAGGAGACCCAGTACTTC.

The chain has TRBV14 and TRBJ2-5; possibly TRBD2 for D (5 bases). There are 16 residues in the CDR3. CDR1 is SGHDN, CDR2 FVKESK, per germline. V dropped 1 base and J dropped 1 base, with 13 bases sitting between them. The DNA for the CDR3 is TGTGCCAGCAGCCAAGGGTCGGGGTTACGCCAAGAGACCCAGTACTTC. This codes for CASSQGSGLRQETQYF.

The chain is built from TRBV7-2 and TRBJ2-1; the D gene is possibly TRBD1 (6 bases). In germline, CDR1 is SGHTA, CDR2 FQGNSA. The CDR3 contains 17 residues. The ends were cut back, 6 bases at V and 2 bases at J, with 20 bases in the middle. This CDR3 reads CASSRVPGDNTYNEQFF. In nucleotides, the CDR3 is TGTGCCAGCAGTCGAGTCCCCGGGGACAACACCTACAATGAGCAGTTCTTC. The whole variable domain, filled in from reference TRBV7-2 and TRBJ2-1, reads GAGVSQSPSNKVTEKGKDVELRCDPISGHTALYWYRQSLGQGLEFLIYFQGNSAPDKSGLPSDRFSAERTGGSVSTLTIQRTQQEDSAVYLCASSRVPGDNTYNEQFFGPGTRLTVL.

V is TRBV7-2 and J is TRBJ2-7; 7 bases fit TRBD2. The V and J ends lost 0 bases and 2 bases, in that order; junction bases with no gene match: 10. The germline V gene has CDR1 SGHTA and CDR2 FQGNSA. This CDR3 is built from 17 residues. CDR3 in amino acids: CASSLAVGGTLTYEQYF. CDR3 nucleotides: TGTGCCAGCAGCTTAGCGGTGGGGGGGACCCTCACCTACGAGCAGTACTTC.

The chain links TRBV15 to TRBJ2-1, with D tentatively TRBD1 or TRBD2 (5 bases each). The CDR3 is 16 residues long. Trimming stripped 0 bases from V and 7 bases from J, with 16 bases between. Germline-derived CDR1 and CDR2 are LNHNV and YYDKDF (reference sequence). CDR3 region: CATSRDRGPLRNEQFF. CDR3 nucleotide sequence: TGTGCCACCAGCAGAGATAGGGGACCCCTCCGAAATGAGCAGTTCTTC.

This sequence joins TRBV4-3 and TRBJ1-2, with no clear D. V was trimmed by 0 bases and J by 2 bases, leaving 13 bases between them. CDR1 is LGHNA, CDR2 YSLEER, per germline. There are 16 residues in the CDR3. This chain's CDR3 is CASSQDRGWLNYGYTF. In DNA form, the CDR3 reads TGCGCCAGCAGCCAAGACCGGGGATGGCTCAACTATGGCTACACCTTC.